The 17 T cell receptor beta chains below come from one sample, sequenced in a study of blood T cell repertoires in COVID-19. TCRdb's copy holds only in-frame clones and misses some; the assay was immunoSEQ multiplex PCR. The sample holds about 150,000 clones, roughly 79% seen once. The sample was peripheral blood. All receptors derive from a man aged 50 or older with active or convalescent COVID-19.

This chain uses TRBV11-3 with TRBJ2-3; TRBD2 matches at 8 bases. With 3 bases clipped from V and 3 bases from J, the junction kept 5 bases outside the gene matches. The CDR3 runs 15 residues. Germline V CDR1 and CDR2: SGHNT, YENEEA. The CDR3 sequence is CASSFGGLETDTQYF. DNA for the CDR3: TGTGCCAGCAGCTTTGGGGGACTAGAAACAGATACGCAGTATTTT.

This clone was recorded a few times. The CDR3 here is CASSLTGTGSDEQFF. DNA for the CDR3: TGTGCCAGCAGCTTAACCGGGACAGGGTCCGATGAGCAGTTCTTC. The V and J genes are TRBV11-2 and TRBJ2-1; TRBD1 agrees at 9 bases. Germline trimming cut 2 bases from V and 8 bases from J; bases unmatched to any gene: 7. Germline V gene sequence: CDR1 SGHAT, CDR2 FQNNGV. The CDR3 contains 15 residues.

The genes are TRBV11-2 and TRBJ1-2; D gene uncertain. Germline V gene data show CDR1 as SGHAT and CDR2 as FQNNGV. The length of the CDR3 is 14 residues. Trimming took 6 bases from V and 5 from J, leaving 16 bases between them. Here the CDR3 reads CASRAAPGIYGYTF. Here the CDR3 DNA reads TGTGCCAGCAGGGCAGCCCCCGGGATTTATGGCTACACCTTC.

CDR3 sequence: CASSLGMRGSSFQETQYF. The CDR3 nucleotides are TGTGCCAGCAGCTTAGGGATGCGAGGAAGCTCCTTCCAAGAGACCCAGTACTTC. This sequence joins TRBV7-2 and TRBJ2-5; D unresolved. The CDR3 totals 18 residues. The germline V gene encodes CDR1 SGHTA and CDR2 FQGNSA. The V and J ends lost 1 base and 1 base respectively, with 19 bases between them.

J is TRBJ2-3 and V is TRBV11-2; tentatively, D is TRBD2 (6 bases). V was clipped by 3 bases and J by 3 bases, with 22 bases between them. CDR1 SGHAT and CDR2 FQNNGV come from the germline V gene. This CDR3 has 18 residues. The CDR3 coding sequence is TGTGCCAGCAGCTTTAGCGGCAGAGTTCGGAGTGTTACAGATACGCAGTATTTT. This encodes CASSFSGRVRSVTDTQYF.

V is TRBV4-1 and J is TRBJ2-7; 9 nucleotides match TRBD2. The germline V gene has CDR1 MGHRA and CDR2 YSYEKL. V was clipped by 1 base and J by 1 base; unmatched bases: 11. This CDR3 comprises 18 residues. The CDR3 DNA sequence: TGCGCCAGCAGCCAAGTTAATAGCGGGAGCAACCCGTCCTACGAGCAGTACTTC. Its translation is CASSQVNSGSNPSYEQYF.

This clone was picked up one time. The rearrangement joins TRBV10-3 to TRBJ2-2; D might be TRBD2 (5 bases). CDR3 length equals 15 residues. Germline V gene lookup returns CDR1 ENHRY and CDR2 SYGVKD. Trimming pared 8 bases from V and 5 bases from J, leaving 18 bases between. CDR3 region: CAIGKLGSVTGELFF. The CDR3 DNA sequence: TGTGCCATCGGGAAACTAGGTTCTGTAACCGGGGAGCTGTTTTTT.

The chain combines TRBV27 with TRBJ2-7, with D possibly matching TRBD1 (5 bases). Germline CDR1 and CDR2: MNHEY and SMNVEV (reference sequence). V was cut by 5 bases and J by 3 bases, with 8 bases left in between. The CDR3 spans 12 residues. The CDR3 region has the DNA TGTGCCAGCAGTCCTACAGGCTACGAGCAGTACTTC. Translated: CASSPTGYEQYF.

For the CDR3, the DNA is TGTGCCAGCAGCCAAACTAGCGGGAGTTACAATGAGCAGTTCTTC. It codes for CASSQTSGSYNEQFF. The chain uses TRBV3-1 (or the pseudogene TRBV3-2) and TRBJ2-1; 11 nucleotides line up with TRBD2. Germline values: CDR1 LGHDT, CDR2 YNNKEL (reference sequence). This CDR3 region has 15 residues. The ends lost 2 bases at V and 4 bases at J; junction bases unmatched: 1.

This clone turned up a few times. The rearrangement links TRBV9 to TRBJ2-7; D gene unclear. V dropped 4 bases and J dropped 2 bases, with 7 bases sitting between them. In germline, CDR1 is SGDLS, CDR2 YYNGEE. The CDR3 has 12 amino acids. CDR3 sequence reads: CASSPPAYEQYF. The CDR3 nucleotides read TGTGCCAGCAGCCCCCCAGCCTACGAGCAGTACTTC. Using reference TRBV9 and TRBJ2-7 for the parts outside the CDR3, the full variable domain is DSGVTQTPKHLITATGQRVTLRCSPRSGDLSVYWYQQSLDQGLQFLIQYYNGEERAKGNILERFSAQQFPDLHSELNLSSLELGDSALYFCASSPPAYEQYFGPGTRLTVT.

V is TRBV10-2 and J is TRBJ1-5, with D tentatively TRBD1 (5 bases). V was clipped by 5 bases and J by 2 bases, with 16 bases between them. Germline V gene data show CDR1 as WSHSY and CDR2 as SAAADI. The CDR3 contains 16 residues. The CDR3 protein is CASSWAGAWGNQPQHF. The CDR3 bases are TGCGCCAGCAGTTGGGCTGGGGCCTGGGGCAATCAGCCCCAGCATTTT.

The J gene is TRBJ1-2, the V gene TRBV19; 9 nucleotides line up with TRBD1. CDR1 is LNHDA, CDR2 SQIVND, per germline (reference sequence). The CDR3 consists of 14 residues. Losses at the gene ends were 6 bases for V and 4 bases for J; bases not matched to a gene: 6. CDR3 residues: CASSPGQGGYGYTF. Here the CDR3 DNA reads TGTGCCAGTAGCCCGGGACAGGGCGGCTATGGCTACACCTTC. Supplemented by reference TRBV19 and TRBJ1-2, the full variable domain reads DGGITQSPKYLFRKEGQNVTLSCEQNLNHDAMYWYRQDPGQGLRLIYYSQIVNDFQKGDIAEGYSVSREKKESFPLTVTSAQKNPTAFYLCASSPGQGGYGYTFGSGTRLTVV.

This clone was observed a few times. The chain combines TRBV6-4 with TRBJ2-7; 9 bases fit TRBD1. Germline trimming cut 7 bases from V and 0 bases from J; bases unmatched to any gene: 4. The CDR3 sequence is 14 residues long. In germline, CDR1 is MRHNA, CDR2 SNTAGT. The CDR3 is CASTDRGFSYEQYF. The CDR3 DNA reads as TGTGCCAGCACCGACAGGGGGTTCTCCTACGAGCAGTACTTC.

In the case of this clone: Its ends do not fully match the called genes, so a read error is possible. CDR3 residues: CASSLATGGADQETQYF. The CDR3 bases are TGTGCTAGCAGCTTAGCCACTGGGGGGGCCGACCAAGAGACCCAGTACTTC. The V call is TRBV7-7, the J call TRBJ2-5; maybe TRBD2 (7 bases). Germline loops: CDR1 SSHAT, CDR2 FNYEAQ (reference sequence). The CDR3 has 17 residues.

The chain combines TRBV30 with TRBJ1-4; tentative D call: TRBD1 (6 bases). From germline, CDR1 is GTSNPN and CDR2 SVGIG (reference sequence). V lost 5 bases to trimming and J lost 8 bases, with 12 bases between them. This CDR3 comprises 12 residues. CDR3 bases: TGTGCCTGGGAGGAGGGGGGGGAAAAACTGTTTTTT. Its translation: CAWEEGGEKLFF.

This rearrangement joins TRBV30 to TRBJ1-1; D uncertain. The CDR3 is 12 residues long. Germline lookup yields CDR1 GTSNPN and CDR2 SVGIG (reference sequence). V was trimmed by 0 bases and J by 1 base, leaving 3 bases between them. This CDR3 reads CAWSVRNTEAFF. The CDR3 bases are TGTGCCTGGAGTGTCCGGAACACTGAAGCTTTCTTT. Drawing the rest from reference TRBV30 and TRBJ1-1, the complete variable domain is SQTIHQWPATLVQPVGSPLSLECTVEGTSNPNLYWYRQAAGRGLQLLFYSVGIGQISSEVPQNLSASRPQDRQFILSSKKLLLSDSGFYLCAWSVRNTEAFFGQGTRLTVV.

This clone occurred once. The gene calls are TRBV28 and TRBJ1-4; the match to TRBD1 covers 9 bases. Germline-derived CDR1 and CDR2 are MDHEN and SYDVKM. The CDR3 length is 15 residues. Trimming cost V 6 bases and J 5 bases; bases outside gene matches: 7. The CDR3 DNA sequence: TGTGCCAGCAGCGACAGGGGGGGAAGGAATGAAAAACTGTTTTTT. Residues: CASSDRGGRNEKLFF.